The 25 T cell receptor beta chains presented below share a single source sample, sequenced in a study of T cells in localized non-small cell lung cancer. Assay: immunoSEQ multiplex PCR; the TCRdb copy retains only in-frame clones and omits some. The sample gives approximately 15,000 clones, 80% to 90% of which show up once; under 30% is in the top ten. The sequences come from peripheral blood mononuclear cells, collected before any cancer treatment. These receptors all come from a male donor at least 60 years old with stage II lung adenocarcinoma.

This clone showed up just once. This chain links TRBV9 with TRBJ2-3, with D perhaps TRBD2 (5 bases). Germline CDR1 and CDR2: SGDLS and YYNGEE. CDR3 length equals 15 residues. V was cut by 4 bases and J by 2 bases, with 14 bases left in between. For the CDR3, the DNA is TGTGCCAGCAGCCCGGACGGTCGGGACACAGATACGCAGTATTTT. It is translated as CASSPDGRDTDTQYF.

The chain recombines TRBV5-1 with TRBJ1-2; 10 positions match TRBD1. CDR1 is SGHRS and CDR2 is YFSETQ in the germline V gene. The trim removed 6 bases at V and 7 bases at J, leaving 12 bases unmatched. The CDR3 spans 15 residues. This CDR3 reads CASTDVTGGASGYTF. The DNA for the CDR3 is TGCGCCAGCACGGATGTGACAGGGGGCGCGAGTGGCTACACCTTC.

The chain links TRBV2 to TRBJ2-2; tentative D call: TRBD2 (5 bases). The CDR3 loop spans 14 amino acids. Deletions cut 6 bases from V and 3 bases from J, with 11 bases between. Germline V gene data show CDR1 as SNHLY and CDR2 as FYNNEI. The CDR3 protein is CASREGMDTGELFF. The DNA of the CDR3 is TGTGCCAGCAGAGAGGGAATGGACACCGGGGAGCTGTTTTTT.

The CDR3 region has the DNA TGCGCCAGCAGCCACAAAAGGGGGGGCAGTGCCAGGTACGAGCAGTACTTC. Translating it yields CASSHKRGGSARYEQYF. The chain joins TRBV4-3 to TRBJ2-7, with D perhaps matching TRBD2 (7 bases). Germline V CDR1 and CDR2: LGHNA, YSLEER. The CDR3 extends over 17 amino acids. Trimming left V 3 bases short and J 4 bases short, with 22 bases between.

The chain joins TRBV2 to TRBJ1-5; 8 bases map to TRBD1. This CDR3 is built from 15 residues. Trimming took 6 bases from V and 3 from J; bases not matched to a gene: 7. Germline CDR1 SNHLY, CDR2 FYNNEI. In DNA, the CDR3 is TGTGCCAGCAGACCGGGACAGGCTGACAATCAGCCCCAGCATTTT. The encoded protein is CASRPGQADNQPQHF.

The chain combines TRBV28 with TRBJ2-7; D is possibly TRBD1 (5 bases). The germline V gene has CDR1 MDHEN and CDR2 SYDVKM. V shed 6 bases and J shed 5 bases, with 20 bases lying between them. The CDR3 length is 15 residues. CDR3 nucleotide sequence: TGTGCCAGCAGCCCAATGCTCCAGGGTCTGCACGAGCAGTACTTC. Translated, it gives CASSPMLQGLHEQYF.

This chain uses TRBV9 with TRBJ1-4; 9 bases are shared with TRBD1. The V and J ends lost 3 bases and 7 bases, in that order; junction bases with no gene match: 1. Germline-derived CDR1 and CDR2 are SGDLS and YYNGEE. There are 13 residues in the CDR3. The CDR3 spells CASSADRGEKLFF. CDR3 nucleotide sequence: TGTGCCAGCAGCGCGGACAGGGGTGAAAAACTGTTTTTT.

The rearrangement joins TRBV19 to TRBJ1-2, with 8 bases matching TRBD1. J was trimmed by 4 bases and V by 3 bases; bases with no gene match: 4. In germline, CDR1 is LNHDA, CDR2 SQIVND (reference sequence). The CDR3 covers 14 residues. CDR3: CASSINRGVYGYTF. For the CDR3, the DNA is TGTGCCAGTAGTATCAACAGGGGGGTCTATGGCTACACCTTC.

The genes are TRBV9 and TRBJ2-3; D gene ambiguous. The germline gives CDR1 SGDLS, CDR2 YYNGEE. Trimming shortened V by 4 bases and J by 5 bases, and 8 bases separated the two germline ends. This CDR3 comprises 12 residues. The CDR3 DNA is TGTGCCAGCAGCCCTCTCGGAGATACGCAGTATTTT. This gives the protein CASSPLGDTQYF.

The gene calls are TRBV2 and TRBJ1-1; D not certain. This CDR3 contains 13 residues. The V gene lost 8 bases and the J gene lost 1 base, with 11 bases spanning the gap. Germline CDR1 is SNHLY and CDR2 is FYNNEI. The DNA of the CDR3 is TGTGCCAGCTATCCGACACGGAACACTGAAGCTTTCTTT. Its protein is CASYPTRNTEAFF.

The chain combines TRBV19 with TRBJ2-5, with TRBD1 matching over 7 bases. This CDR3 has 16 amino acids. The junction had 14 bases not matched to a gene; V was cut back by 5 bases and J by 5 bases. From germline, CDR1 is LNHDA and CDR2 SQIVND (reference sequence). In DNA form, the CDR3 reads TGTGCCAGTAGTCCAGCCGGGACAGCTGGGACGGAGACCCAGTACTTC. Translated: CASSPAGTAGTETQYF.

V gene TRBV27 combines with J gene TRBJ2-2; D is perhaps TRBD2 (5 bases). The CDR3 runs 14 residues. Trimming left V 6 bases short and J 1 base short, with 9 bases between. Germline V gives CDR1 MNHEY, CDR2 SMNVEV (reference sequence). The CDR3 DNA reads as TGTGCCAGCAGCCGAGGGTTGAACACCGGGGAGCTGTTTTTT. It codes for CASSRGLNTGELFF.

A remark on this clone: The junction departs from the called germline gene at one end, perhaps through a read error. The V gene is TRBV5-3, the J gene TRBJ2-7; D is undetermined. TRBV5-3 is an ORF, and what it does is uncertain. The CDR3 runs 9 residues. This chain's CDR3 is CARSLGRVF. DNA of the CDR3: TGTGCCAGAAGCTTGGGGAGAGTCTTC.

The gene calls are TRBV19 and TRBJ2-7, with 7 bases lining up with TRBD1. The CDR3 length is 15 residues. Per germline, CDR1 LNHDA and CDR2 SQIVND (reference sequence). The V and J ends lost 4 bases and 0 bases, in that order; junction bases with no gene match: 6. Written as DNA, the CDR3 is TGTGCCAGTAGTAATACAGGGGTGGGCTCCTACGAGCAGTACTTC. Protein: CASSNTGVGSYEQYF.

The CDR3 region has the DNA TGTGCCAGTAGTACCCCGGCTAGCGGGAACCCCAATGAGCAGTTCTTC. Residues: CASSTPASGNPNEQFF. The J gene is TRBJ2-1, the V gene TRBV19, with 9 bases fitting TRBD2. The CDR3 runs to 16 residues. Looked up from germline, CDR1 is LNHDA and CDR2 is SQIVND (reference sequence). Losses at the gene ends were 4 bases for V and 6 bases for J; bases not matched to a gene: 10.

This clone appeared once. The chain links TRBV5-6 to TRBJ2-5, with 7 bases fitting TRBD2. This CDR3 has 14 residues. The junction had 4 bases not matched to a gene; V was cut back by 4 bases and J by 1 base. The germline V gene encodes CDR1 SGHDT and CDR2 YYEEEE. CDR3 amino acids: CASSPGGGQETQYF. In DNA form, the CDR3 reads TGTGCCAGCAGCCCCGGCGGGGGCCAAGAGACCCAGTACTTC.

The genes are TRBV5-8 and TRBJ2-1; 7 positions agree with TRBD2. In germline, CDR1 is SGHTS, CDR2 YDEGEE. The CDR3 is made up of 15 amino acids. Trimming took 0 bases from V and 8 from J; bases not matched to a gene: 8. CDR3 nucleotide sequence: TGTGCCAGCAGCTTGGAGGGCGGGAGTAGTGATGAGCAGTTCTTC. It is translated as CASSLEGGSSDEQFF.

The CDR3 spells CASTISGANVLTF. The CDR3 DNA reads as TGTGCCAGCACTATCTCTGGGGCCAACGTCCTGACTTTC. The chain is built from TRBV6-1 and TRBJ2-6; D gene uncertain. V dropped 7 bases and J dropped 0 bases, with 4 bases sitting between them. This CDR3 region has 13 residues. Germline V lookup: CDR1 MNHNS, CDR2 SASEGT.

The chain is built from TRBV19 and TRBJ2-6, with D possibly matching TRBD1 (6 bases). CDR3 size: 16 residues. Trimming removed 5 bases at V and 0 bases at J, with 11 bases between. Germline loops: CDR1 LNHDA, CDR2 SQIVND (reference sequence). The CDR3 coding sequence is TGTGCCAGTAGTTCGACAGGAATCTCTGGGGCCAACGTCCTGACTTTC. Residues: CASSSTGISGANVLTF.

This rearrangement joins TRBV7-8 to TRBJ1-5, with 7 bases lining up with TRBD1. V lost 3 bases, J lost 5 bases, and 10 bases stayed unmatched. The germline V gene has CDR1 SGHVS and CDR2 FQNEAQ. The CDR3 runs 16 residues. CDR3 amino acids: CASSLWGPDRDQPQHF. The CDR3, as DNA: TGTGCCAGCAGCTTGTGGGGGCCCGACAGGGATCAGCCCCAGCATTTT.

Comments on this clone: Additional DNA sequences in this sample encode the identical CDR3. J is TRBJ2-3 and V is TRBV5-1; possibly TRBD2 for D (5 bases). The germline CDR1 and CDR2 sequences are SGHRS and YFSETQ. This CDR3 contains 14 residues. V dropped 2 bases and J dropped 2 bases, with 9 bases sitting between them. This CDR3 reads CASSFRGDTDTQYF. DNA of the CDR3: TGCGCCAGCAGCTTCCGGGGAGACACAGATACGCAGTATTTT.

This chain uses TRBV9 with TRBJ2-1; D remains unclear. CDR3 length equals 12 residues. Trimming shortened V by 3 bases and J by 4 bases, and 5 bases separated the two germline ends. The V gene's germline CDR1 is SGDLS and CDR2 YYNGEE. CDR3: CASSGAYNEQFF. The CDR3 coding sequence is TGTGCCAGCAGCGGAGCTTACAATGAGCAGTTCTTC. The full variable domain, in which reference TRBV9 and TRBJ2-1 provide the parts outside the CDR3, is DSGVTQTPKHLITATGQRVTLRCSPRSGDLSVYWYQQSLDQGLQFLIQYYNGEERAKGNILERFSAQQFPDLHSELNLSSLELGDSALYFCASSGAYNEQFFGPGTRLTVL.

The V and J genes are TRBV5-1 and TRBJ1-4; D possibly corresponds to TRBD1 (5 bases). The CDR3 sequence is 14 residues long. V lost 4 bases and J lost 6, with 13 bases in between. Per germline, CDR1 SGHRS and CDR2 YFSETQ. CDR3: CASSPTGPHEKLFF. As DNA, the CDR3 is TGCGCCAGCAGCCCTACAGGCCCCCATGAAAAACTGTTTTTT.

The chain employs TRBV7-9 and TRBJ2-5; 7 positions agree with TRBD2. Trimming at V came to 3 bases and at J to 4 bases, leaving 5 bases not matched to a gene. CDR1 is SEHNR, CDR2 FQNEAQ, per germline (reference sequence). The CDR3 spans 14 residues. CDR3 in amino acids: CASSFRASGETQYF. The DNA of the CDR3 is TGTGCCAGCAGCTTCAGGGCTAGCGGAGAGACCCAGTACTTC.

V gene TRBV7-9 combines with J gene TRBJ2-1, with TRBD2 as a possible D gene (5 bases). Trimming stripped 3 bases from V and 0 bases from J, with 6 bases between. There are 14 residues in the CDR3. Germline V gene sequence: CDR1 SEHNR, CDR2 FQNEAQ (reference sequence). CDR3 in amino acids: CASSLDSSYNEQFF. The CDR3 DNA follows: TGTGCCAGCAGCTTGGACTCCTCCTACAATGAGCAGTTCTTC.